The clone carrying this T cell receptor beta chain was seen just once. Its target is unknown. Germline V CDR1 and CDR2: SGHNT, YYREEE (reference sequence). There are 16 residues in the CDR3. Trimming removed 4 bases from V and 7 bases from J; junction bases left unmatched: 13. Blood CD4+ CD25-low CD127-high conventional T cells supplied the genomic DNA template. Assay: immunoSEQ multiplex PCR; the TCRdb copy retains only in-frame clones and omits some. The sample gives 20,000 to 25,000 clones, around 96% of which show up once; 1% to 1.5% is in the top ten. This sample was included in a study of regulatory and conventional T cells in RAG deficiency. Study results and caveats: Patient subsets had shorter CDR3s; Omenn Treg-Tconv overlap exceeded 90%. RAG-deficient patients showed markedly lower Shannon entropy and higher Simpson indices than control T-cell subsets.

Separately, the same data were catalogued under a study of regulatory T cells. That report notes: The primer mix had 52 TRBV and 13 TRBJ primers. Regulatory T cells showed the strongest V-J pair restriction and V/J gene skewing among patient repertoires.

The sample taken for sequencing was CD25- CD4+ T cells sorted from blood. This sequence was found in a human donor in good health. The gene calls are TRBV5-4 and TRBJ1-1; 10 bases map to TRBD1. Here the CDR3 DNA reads TGTGCCAGCAGCGGGTGGGCGACAGGGGGCTTGGGTGAAGCTTTCTTT. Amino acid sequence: CASSGWATGGLGEAFF.